A single sample is the source of the 13 T cell receptor beta chains below, sequenced in a study of T cell responses to AZD1222 COVID-19 vaccine. Measured with immunoSEQ multiplex PCR; TCRdb has only the in-frame clones, and not every one. There are over 150,000 clones in the sample; roughly 94% occur only once, and around 4.4% lies in the top ten. The sequenced sample was peripheral blood, obtained on day 0 of MenACWY control vaccination. Source of these receptors: an adult in good health.

J is TRBJ2-1 and V is TRBV9; perhaps TRBD2 as D (5 bases). The CDR3 consists of 15 residues. With 5 bases removed from V and 0 bases from J, the gap between germline ends came to 12 bases. The germline V gene has CDR1 SGDLS and CDR2 YYNGEE. The chain's CDR3 is CASRSGLSSYNEQFF. The CDR3 nucleotides read TGTGCCAGCAGGAGCGGTTTGAGCTCCTACAATGAGCAGTTCTTC.

This chain connects TRBV5-6 to TRBJ1-2, with D possibly matching TRBD1 (5 bases). CDR1 and CDR2 from the germline V gene are SGHDT and YYEEEE. This CDR3 spans 14 amino acids. V lost 4 bases and J 7 bases, leaving 17 bases between the germline ends. This CDR3 is CASSHRGDRSGYTF. CDR3 DNA: TGTGCCAGCAGCCACCGAGGGGATCGGAGTGGCTACACCTTC.

This chain joins TRBV12-3 or TRBV12-4 and TRBJ2-1; TRBD2 might be the D (5 bases). Trimming removed 7 bases at V and 12 bases at J, with 13 bases between. This CDR3 is built from 11 residues. CDR3 DNA: TGTGCCAGCACCCTACAGACTACGCAGTTCTTC. This gives the protein CASTLQTTQFF.

The rearrangement joins TRBV7-8 to TRBJ2-5; unclear D gene. Germline assignment: CDR1 SGHVS and CDR2 FQNEAQ. CDR3 length: 12 residues. The V gene lost 6 bases and the J gene lost 5 bases, with 10 bases spanning the gap. CDR3: CASRGIEETQYF. The CDR3 bases are TGTGCCAGCAGGGGAATAGAGGAGACCCAGTACTTC.

This clone was found once. The chain joins TRBV7-3 to TRBJ2-2; D may correspond to TRBD1 or TRBD2 (5 bases each). The CDR3 loop spans 14 amino acids. V gave up 5 bases and J gave up 2 bases, with 9 bases separating them. CDR1 SGHTA and CDR2 FQGTGA come from the germline V gene. CDR3 nucleotide sequence: TGTGCCAGCAGCGTGGGACCCAACACCGGGGAGCTGTTTTTT. Translated, it gives CASSVGPNTGELFF.

The rearrangement links TRBV7-9 to TRBJ1-6; TRBD1 matches 7 bases. The CDR3 runs to 16 residues. From germline, CDR1 is SEHNR and CDR2 FQNEAQ (reference sequence). After removal of 2 bases from V and 3 bases from J, the junction contained 4 bases not matched to a gene. CDR3 region: CASSLSRTGYNSPLHF. For the CDR3, the DNA is TGTGCCAGCAGCTTATCCCGGACAGGCTATAATTCACCCCTCCACTTT.

This clone was picked up one time. The rearrangement joins TRBV6-2 or TRBV6-3 to TRBJ1-5, with D possibly being TRBD1 (5 bases). With 6 bases removed from V and 8 bases from J, the gap between germline ends came to 14 bases. Germline assignment: CDR1 MNHEY and CDR2 SVGEGT. The CDR3 is 13 residues long. The CDR3 loop is CASSAPGDKPQHF. The CDR3 DNA sequence: TGTGCCAGCAGCGCCCCGGGGGATAAGCCCCAGCATTTT.

The V call is TRBV11-2, the J call TRBJ2-6, with D tentatively TRBD1 (6 bases). V was trimmed by 2 bases and J by 1 base, leaving 6 bases between them. The CDR3 contains 15 residues. Germline CDR1 and CDR2: SGHAT and FQNNGV. The CDR3 is CASSLTGSGANVLTF. Written as DNA, the CDR3 is TGTGCCAGCAGCTTAACAGGGTCTGGGGCCAACGTCCTGACTTTC. The whole variable domain, filled in from reference TRBV11-2 and TRBJ2-6, reads EAGVAQSPRYKIIEKRQSVAFWCNPISGHATLYWYQQILGQGPKLLIQFQNNGVVDDSQLPKDRFSAERLKGVDSTLKIQPAKLEDSAVYLCASSLTGSGANVLTFGAGSRLTVL.

The rearrangement uses TRBV19 and TRBJ2-7, with D possibly matching TRBD2 (7 bases). The CDR3 spans 15 residues. Germline CDR1 and CDR2: LNHDA and SQIVND (reference sequence). The V end lost 3 bases, the J end lost 5 bases, and 17 bases lay between the germline ends. The DNA of the CDR3 is TGTGCCAGTAGTATCGGGGGGCGCAGGGGCCACGAGCAGTACTTC. Translating gives CASSIGGRRGHEQYF.

The V call is TRBV11-3, the J call TRBJ2-1; 7 nucleotides match TRBD2. J lost 0 bases, V lost 5 bases, and 7 bases had no gene match. This CDR3 region has 16 residues. Germline assignment: CDR1 SGHNT and CDR2 YENEEA. The CDR3 DNA sequence: TGTGCCAGCAGCCGATCTAGCGGCGGCTCCTACAATGAGCAGTTCTTC. This sequence encodes CASSRSSGGSYNEQFF. Together with reference TRBV11-3 and TRBJ2-1, the CDR3 gives the full variable domain: EAGVVQSPRYKIIEKKQPVAFWCNPISGHNTLYWYLQNLGQGPELLIRYENEEAVDDSQLPKDRFSAERLKGVDSTLKIQPAELGDSAVYLCASSRSSGGSYNEQFFGPGTRLTVL.

The V and J genes are TRBV7-8 and TRBJ2-2; 8 bases are a match to TRBD2. Germline-derived CDR1 and CDR2 are SGHVS and FQNEAQ. The J segment lost 3 bases and the V segment lost 4 bases, leaving 10 bases of the junction unmatched. The CDR3 length is 17 residues. This CDR3 reads CASSSHQLAGHTGELFF. The CDR3 region has the DNA TGTGCCAGCAGCTCCCACCAATTAGCGGGGCACACCGGGGAGCTGTTTTTT.

The V call is TRBV5-5, the J call TRBJ1-2; weak D call: TRBD1 (5 bases). V was cut by 2 bases and J by 1 base, with 9 bases left in between. The germline gives CDR1 SGHKS, CDR2 YYEKEE (reference sequence). This CDR3 comprises 14 residues. The CDR3 protein is CASSLQQVNYGYTF. In DNA form, the CDR3 reads TGTGCCAGCAGCTTACAACAGGTTAACTATGGCTACACCTTC.

The chain recombines TRBV15 with TRBJ1-5, with 8 bases matching TRBD1. The trim removed 5 bases at V and 4 bases at J, leaving 13 bases unmatched. The CDR3 runs to 17 residues. Germline V gives CDR1 LNHNV, CDR2 YYDKDF (reference sequence). The CDR3 coding sequence is TGTGCCACCAGCCTGGACAGGGCGACATCCCCAAATCAGCCCCAGCATTTT. Its protein is CATSLDRATSPNQPQHF.